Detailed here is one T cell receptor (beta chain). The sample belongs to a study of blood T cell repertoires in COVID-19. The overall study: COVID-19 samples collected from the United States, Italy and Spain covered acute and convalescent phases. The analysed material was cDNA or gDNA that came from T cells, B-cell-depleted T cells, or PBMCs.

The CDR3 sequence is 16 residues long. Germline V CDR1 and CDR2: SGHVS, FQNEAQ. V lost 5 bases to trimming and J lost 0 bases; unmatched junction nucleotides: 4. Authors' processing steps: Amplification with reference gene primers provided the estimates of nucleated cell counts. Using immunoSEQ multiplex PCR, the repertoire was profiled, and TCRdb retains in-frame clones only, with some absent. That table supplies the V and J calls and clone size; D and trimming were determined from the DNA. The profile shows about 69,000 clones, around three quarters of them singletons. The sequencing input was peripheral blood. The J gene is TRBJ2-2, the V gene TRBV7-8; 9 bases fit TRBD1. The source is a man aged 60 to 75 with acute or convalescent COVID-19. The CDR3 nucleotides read TGTGCCAGCAGCCCCCGGACAGGGGCGAACACCGGGGAGCTGTTTTTT. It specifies CASSPRTGANTGELFF.